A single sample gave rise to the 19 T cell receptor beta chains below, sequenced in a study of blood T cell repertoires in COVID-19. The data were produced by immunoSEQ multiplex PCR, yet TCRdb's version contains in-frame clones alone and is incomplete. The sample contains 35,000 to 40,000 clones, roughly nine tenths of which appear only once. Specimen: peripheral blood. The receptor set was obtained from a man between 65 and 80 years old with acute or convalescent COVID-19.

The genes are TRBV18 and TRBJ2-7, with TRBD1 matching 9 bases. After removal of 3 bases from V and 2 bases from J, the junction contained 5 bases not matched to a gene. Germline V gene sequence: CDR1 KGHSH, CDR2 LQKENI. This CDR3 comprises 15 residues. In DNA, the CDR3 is TGTGCCAGCTCACCGACAGGGGGGAAGACCTACGAGCAGTACTTC. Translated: CASSPTGGKTYEQYF.

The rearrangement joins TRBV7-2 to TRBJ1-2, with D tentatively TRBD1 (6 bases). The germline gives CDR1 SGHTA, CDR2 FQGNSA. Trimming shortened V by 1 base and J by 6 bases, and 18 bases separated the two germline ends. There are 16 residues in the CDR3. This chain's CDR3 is CASSLEPRGGVNGYTF. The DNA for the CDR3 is TGTGCCAGCAGCTTAGAGCCTCGAGGGGGAGTAAATGGCTACACCTTC.

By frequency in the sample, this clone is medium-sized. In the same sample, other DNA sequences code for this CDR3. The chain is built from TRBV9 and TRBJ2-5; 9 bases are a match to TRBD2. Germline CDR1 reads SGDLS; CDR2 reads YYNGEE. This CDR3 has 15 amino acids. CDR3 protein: CPPRGGGGPQETQYF. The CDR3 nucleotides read TGTCCCCCCCGCGGCGGGGGGGGGCCCCAAGAGACCCAGTACTTC.

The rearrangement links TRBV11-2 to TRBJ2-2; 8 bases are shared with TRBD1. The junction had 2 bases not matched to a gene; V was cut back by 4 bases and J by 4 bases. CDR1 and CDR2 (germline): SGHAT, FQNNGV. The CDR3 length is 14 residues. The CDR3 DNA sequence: TGTGCCAGCAGCTGGACAGGGTCCACCGGGGAGCTGTTTTTT. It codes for CASSWTGSTGELFF.

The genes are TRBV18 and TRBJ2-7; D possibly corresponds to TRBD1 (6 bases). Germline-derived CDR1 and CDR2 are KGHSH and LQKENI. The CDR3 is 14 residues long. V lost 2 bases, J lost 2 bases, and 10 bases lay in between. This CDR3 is CASSPNRVAYEQYF. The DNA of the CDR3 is TGTGCCAGCTCACCAAACAGGGTGGCCTACGAGCAGTACTTC.

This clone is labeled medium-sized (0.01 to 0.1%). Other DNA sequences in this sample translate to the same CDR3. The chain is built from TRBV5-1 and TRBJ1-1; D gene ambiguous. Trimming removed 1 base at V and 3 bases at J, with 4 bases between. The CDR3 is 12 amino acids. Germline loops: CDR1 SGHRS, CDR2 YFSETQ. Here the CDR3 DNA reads TGCGCCAGCAGCTTGAGCGACACTGAAGCTTTCTTT. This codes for CASSLSDTEAFF.

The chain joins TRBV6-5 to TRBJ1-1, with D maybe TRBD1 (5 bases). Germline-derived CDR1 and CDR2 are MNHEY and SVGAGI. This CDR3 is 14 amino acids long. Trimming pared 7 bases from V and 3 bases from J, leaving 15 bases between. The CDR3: CASNLDGGDTEAFF. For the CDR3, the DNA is TGTGCCAGCAATTTGGACGGGGGTGACACTGAAGCTTTCTTT.

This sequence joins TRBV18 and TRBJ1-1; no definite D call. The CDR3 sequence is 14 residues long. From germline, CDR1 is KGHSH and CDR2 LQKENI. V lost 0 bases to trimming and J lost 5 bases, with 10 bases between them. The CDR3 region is CASSPPSGLTEAFF. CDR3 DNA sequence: TGTGCCAGCTCACCACCTTCGGGGTTAACTGAAGCTTTCTTT.

CDR3 DNA sequence: TGTGCCAGCAGCCACCCCGGGGGACTAGCGGGAGGGACGAGCTCCTACGAGCAGTACTTC. It specifies CASSHPGGLAGGTSSYEQYF. The chain couples TRBV3-1 (or the pseudogene TRBV3-2) to TRBJ2-7; 16 bases are a match to TRBD2. The germline V gene encodes CDR1 LGHDT and CDR2 YNNKEL (reference sequence). CDR3 size: 20 residues. The V gene end was trimmed by 3 bases and the J gene end by 0 bases; junction bases not matched to a gene: 11.

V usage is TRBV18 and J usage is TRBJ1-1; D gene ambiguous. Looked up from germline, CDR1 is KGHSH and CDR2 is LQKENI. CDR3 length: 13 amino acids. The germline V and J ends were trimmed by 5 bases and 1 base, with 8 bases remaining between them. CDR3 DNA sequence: TGTGCCAGCTCAGAGGGTGAGAACACTGAAGCTTTCTTT. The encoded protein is CASSEGENTEAFF. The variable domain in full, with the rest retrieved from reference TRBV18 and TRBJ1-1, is NAGVMQNPRHLVRRRGQEARLRCSPMKGHSHVYWYRQLPEEGLKFMVYLQKENIIDESGMPKERFSAEFPKEGPSILRIQQVVRGDSAAYFCASSEGENTEAFFGQGTRLTVV.

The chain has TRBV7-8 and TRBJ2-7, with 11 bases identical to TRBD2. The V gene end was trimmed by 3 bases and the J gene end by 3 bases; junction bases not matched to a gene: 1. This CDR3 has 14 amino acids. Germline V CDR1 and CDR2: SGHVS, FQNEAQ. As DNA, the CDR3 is TGTGCCAGCAGCTTGACTAGCGGGATCTACGAGCAGTACTTC. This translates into CASSLTSGIYEQYF.

The CDR3 is CASTPGGTGGEKLFF. The CDR3 region has the DNA TGTGCCAGCACGCCGGGCGGGACAGGGGGTGAAAAACTGTTTTTT. The chain links TRBV28 to TRBJ1-4; 11 bases match TRBD1. The CDR3 spans 15 residues. Trimming cost V 7 bases and J 7 bases; bases outside gene matches: 8. CDR1 MDHEN and CDR2 SYDVKM come from the germline V gene.

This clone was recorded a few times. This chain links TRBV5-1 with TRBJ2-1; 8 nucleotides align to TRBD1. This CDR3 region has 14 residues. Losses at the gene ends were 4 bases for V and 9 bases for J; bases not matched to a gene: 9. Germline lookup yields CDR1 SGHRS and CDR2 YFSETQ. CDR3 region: CASSQQGAPGEQFF. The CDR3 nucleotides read TGCGCCAGCAGCCAGCAGGGGGCGCCGGGTGAGCAGTTCTTC.

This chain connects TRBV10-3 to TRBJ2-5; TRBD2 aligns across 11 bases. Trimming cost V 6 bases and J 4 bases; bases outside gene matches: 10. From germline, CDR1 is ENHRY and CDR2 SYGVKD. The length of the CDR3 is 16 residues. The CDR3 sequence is CAIRDSGRAGGETQYF. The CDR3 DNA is TGTGCCATCAGAGATAGCGGGAGGGCCGGGGGAGAGACCCAGTACTTC.

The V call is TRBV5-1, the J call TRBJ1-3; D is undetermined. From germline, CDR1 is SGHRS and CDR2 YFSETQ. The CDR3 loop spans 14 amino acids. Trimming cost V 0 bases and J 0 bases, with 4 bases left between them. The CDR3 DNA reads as TGCGCCAGCAGCTTGGGGAGCTCTGGAAACACCATATATTTT. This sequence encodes CASSLGSSGNTIYF.

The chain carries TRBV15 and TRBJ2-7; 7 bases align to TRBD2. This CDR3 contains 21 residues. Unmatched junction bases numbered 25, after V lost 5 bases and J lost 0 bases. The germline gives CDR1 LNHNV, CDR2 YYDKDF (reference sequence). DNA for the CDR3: TGTGCCACCAGCCCCAGAGCGCCTGCCGCGGGAGCGGCAATAAGCTCCTACGAGCAGTACTTC. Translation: CATSPRAPAAGAAISSYEQYF.

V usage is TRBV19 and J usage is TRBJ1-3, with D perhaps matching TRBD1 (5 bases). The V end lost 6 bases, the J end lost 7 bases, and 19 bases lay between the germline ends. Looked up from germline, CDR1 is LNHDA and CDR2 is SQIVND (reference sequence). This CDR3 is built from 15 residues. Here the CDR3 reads CASSRDQGGTNTIYF. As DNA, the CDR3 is TGTGCCAGTAGCCGGGACCAAGGAGGGACGAACACCATATATTTT.

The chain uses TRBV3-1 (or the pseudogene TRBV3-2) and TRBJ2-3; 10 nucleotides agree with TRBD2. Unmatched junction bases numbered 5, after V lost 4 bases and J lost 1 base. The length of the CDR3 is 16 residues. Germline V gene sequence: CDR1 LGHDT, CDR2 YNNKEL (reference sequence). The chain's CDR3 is CASSPLLAGGTDTQYF. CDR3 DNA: TGTGCCAGCAGCCCTCTCCTAGCGGGAGGCACAGATACGCAGTATTTT.

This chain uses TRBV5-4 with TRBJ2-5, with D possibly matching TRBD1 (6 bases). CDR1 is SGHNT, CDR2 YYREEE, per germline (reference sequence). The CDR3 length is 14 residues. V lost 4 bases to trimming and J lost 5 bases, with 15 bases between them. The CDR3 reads CASSAAGAGETQYF. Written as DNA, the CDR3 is TGTGCCAGCAGCGCAGCAGGGGCAGGGGAGACCCAGTACTTC.